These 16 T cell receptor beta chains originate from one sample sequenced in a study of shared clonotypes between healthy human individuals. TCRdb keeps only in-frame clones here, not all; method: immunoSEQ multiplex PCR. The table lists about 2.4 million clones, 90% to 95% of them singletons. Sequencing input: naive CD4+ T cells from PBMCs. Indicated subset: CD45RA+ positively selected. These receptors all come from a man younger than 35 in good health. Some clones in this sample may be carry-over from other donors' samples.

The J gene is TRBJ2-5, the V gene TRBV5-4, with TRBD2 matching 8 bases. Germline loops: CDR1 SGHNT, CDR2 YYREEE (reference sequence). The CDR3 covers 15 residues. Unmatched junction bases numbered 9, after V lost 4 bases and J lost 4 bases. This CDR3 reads CASSRGGPRGETQYF. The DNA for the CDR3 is TGTGCCAGCAGCCGGGGGGGGCCGAGGGGAGAGACCCAGTACTTC. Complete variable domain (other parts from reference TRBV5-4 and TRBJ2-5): ETGVTQSPTHLIKTRGQQVTLRCSSQSGHNTVSWYQQALGQGPQFIFQYYREEENGRGNFPPRFSGLQFPNYSSELNVNALELDDSALYLCASSRGGPRGETQYFGPGTRLLVL.

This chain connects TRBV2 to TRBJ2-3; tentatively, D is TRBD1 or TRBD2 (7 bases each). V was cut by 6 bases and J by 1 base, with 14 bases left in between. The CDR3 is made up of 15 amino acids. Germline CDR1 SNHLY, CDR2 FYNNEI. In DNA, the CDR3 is TGTGCCAGCAGGGGGAGGGGGCAGGGCACAGATACGCAGTATTTT. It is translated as CASRGRGQGTDTQYF.

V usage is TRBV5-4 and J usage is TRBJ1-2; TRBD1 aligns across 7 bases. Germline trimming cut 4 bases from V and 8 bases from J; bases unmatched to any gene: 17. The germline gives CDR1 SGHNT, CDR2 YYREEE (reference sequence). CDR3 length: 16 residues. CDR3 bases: TGTGCCAGCAGCGCCGGGACAGCTCTATCGGAGGGGGGCTACACCTTC. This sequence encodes CASSAGTALSEGGYTF. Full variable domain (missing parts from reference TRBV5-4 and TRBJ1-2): ETGVTQSPTHLIKTRGQQVTLRCSSQSGHNTVSWYQQALGQGPQFIFQYYREEENGRGNFPPRFSGLQFPNYSSELNVNALELDDSALYLCASSAGTALSEGGYTFGSGTRLTVV.

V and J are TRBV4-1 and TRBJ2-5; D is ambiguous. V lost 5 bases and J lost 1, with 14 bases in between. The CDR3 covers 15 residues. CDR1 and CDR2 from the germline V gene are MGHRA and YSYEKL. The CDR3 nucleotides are TGCGCCAGCAGCTCACATGGACCCCTCCAAGAGACCCAGTACTTC. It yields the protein CASSSHGPLQETQYF.

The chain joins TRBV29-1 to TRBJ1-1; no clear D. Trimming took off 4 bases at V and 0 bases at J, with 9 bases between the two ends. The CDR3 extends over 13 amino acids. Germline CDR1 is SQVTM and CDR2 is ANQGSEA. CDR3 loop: CSVVPLMNTEAFF. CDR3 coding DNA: TGCAGCGTTGTCCCGCTTATGAACACTGAAGCTTTCTTT.

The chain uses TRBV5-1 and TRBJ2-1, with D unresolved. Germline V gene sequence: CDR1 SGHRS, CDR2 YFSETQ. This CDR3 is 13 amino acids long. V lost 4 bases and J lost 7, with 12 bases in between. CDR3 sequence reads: CASSREPPNEQFF. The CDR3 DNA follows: TGCGCCAGCAGCCGTGAACCTCCAAATGAGCAGTTCTTC.

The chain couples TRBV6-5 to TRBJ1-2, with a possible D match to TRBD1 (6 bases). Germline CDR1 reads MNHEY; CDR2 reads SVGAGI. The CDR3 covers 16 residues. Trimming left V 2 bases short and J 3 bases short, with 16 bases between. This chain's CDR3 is CASSYQGNGGHYGYTF. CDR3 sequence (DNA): TGTGCCAGCAGTTACCAGGGGAACGGTGGGCACTATGGCTACACCTTC.

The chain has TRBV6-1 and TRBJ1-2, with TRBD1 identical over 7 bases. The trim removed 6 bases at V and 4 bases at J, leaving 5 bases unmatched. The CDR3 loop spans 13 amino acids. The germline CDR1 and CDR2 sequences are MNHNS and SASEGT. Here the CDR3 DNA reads TGTGCCAGCAGAGGGGACAGAATCTATGGCTACACCTTC. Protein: CASRGDRIYGYTF.

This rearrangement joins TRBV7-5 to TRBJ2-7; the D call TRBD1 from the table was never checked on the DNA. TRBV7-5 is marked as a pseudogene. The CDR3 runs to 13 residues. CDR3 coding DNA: TGTGTCGGGGACAAAACGGGGTGGGTCGAGCAGTACTTC. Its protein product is CVGDKTGWVEQYF.

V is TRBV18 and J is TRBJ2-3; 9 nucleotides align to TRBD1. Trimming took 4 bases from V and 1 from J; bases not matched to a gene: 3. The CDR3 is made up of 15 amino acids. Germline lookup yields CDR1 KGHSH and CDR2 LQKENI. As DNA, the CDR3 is TGTGCCAGCTCACTGCGACAGGGGGGCACAGATACGCAGTATTTT. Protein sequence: CASSLRQGGTDTQYF.

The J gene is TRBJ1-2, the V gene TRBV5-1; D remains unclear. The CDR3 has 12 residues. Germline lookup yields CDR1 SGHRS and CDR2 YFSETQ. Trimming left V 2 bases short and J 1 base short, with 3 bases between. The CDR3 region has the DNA TGCGCCAGCAGCTTTAGTAACTATGGCTACACCTTC. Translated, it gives CASSFSNYGYTF.

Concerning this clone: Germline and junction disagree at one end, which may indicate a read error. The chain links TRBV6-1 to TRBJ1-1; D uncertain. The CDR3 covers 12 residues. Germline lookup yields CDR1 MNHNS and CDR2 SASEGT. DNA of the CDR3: TGTGCCAGCAGTCCCTCCCGCACTGAAGTTTTCTTT. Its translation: CASSPSRTEVFF.

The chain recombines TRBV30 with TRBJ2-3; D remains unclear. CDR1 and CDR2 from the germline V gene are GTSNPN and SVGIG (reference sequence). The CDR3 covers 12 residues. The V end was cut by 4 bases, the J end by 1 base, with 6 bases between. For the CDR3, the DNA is TGTGCCTGGACCGAGGGCACAGATACGCAGTATTTT. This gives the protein CAWTEGTDTQYF.

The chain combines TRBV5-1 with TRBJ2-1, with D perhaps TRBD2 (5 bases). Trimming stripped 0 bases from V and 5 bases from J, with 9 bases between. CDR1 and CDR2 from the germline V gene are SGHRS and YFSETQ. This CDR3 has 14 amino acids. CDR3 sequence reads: CASSLERSNNEQFF. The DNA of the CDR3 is TGCGCCAGCAGCTTGGAGCGGAGTAACAATGAGCAGTTCTTC. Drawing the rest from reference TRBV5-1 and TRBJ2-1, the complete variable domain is KAGVTQTPRYLIKTRGQQVTLSCSPISGHRSVSWYQQTPGQGLQFLFEYFSETQRNKGNFPGRFSGRQFSNSRSEMNVSTLELGDSALYLCASSLERSNNEQFFGPGTRLTVL.

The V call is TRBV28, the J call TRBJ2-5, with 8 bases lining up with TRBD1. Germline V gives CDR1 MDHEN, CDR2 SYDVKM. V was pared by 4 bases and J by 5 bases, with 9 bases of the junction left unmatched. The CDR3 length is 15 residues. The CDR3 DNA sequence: TGTGCCAGCAGTTCACAAACAGGGGGAGTGGAGACCCAGTACTTC. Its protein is CASSSQTGGVETQYF. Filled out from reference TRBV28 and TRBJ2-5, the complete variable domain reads DVKVTQSSRYLVKRTGEKVFLECVQDMDHENMFWYRQDPGLGLRLIYFSYDVKMKEKGDIPEGYSVSREKKERFSLILESASTNQTSMYLCASSSQTGGVETQYFGPGTRLLVL.

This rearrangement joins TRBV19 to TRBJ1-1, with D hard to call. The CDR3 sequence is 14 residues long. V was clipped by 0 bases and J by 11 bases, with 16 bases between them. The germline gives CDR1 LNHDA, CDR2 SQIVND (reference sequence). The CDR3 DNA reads TGTGCCAGTAGTATAGACCCCTGGAAGTTGTGGGCTTTCTTT. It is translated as CASSIDPWKLWAFF.